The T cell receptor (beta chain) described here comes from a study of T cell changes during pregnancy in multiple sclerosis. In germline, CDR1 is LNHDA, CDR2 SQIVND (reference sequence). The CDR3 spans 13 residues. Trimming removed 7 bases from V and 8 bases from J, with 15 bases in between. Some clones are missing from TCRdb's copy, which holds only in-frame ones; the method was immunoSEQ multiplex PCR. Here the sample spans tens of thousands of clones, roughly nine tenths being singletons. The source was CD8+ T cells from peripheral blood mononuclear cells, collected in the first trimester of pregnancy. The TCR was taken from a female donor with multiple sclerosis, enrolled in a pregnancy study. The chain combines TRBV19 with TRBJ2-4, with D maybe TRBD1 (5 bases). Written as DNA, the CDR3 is TGTGCCAGTAATCCGGACATAGGGGACATTCAGTACTTC. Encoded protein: CASNPDIGDIQYF. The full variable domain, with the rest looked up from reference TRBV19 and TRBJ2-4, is DGGITQSPKYLFRKEGQNVTLSCEQNLNHDAMYWYRQDPGQGLRLIYYSQIVNDFQKGDIAEGYSVSREKKESFPLTVTSAQKNPTAFYLCASNPDIGDIQYFGAGTRLSVL.